This entry is about one T cell receptor (beta chain). Its antigen is unidentified. Assay: immunoSEQ multiplex PCR; the TCRdb copy retains only in-frame clones and omits some. The repertoire consists of hundreds of thousands of clones, with 70% to 90% occurring once and the leading ten covering about 0.8%. Germline V gene lookup returns CDR1 MNHEY and CDR2 SMNVEV (reference sequence). With V trimmed by 7 bases and J by 5 bases, 22 bases remained unmatched. The CDR3 sequence is 20 residues long. These data are taken from a study of cytomegalovirus exposure and HLA in healthy donors. Overall study findings and caveats: In vitro work confirmed that three CMV-associated chains recognize CMV antigens. Overall, roughly 170 TCR beta chains were annotated as cytomegalovirus-associated. There were some public TCRs occurring in many donors, but most TCR sequences were rare. It was reported that the classifier diagnosed cytomegalovirus status with high specificity and sensitivity in both the original and validation cohorts.

This TCR derives from a woman aged 18-29 years in good health and CMV-seronegative. This sequence joins TRBV27 and TRBJ2-2, with 10 positions matching TRBD1. The material sequenced was PBMCs. The CDR3 spells CASTHRDRGGKVRRTGELFF. CDR3 DNA sequence: TGTGCCAGCACTCACCGGGACAGGGGAGGGAAAGTGAGAAGAACCGGGGAGCTGTTTTTT.